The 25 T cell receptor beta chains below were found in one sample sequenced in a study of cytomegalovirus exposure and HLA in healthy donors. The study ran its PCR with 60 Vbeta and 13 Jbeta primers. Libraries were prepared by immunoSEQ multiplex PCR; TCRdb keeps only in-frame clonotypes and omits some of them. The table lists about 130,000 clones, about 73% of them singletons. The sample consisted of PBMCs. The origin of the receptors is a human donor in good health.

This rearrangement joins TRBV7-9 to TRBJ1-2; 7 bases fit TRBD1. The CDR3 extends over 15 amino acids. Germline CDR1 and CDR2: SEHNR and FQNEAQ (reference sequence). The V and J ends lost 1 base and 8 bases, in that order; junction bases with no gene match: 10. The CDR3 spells CASSLDGTALGGYTF. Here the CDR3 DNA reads TGTGCCAGCAGCTTAGACGGGACAGCCCTGGGAGGCTACACCTTC.

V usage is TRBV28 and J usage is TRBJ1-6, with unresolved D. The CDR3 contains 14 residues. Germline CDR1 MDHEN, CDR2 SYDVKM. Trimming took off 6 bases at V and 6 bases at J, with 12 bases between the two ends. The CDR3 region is CASRRAYRNSPLHF. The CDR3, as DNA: TGTGCCAGCAGGCGGGCGTATCGTAATTCACCCCTCCACTTT.

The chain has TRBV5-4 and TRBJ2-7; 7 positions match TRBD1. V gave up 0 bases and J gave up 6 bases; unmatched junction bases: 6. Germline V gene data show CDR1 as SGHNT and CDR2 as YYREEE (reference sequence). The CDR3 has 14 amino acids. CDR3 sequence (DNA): TGTGCCAGCAGCTTGGCAGGGGGACCGATCGAGCAGTACTTC. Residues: CASSLAGGPIEQYF.

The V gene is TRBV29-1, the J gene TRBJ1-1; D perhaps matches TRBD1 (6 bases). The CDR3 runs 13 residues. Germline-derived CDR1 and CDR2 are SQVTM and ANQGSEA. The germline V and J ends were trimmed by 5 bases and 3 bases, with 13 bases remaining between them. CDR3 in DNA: TGCAGCGTTTCCCAGGGGATGTACACTGAAGCTTTCTTT. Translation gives CSVSQGMYTEAFF.

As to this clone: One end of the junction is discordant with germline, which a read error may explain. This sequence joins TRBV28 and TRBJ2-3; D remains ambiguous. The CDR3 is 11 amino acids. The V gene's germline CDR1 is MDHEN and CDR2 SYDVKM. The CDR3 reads CASSLWASQDF. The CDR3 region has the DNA TGTGCCAGCAGTTTATGGGCGTCCCAGGATTTT.

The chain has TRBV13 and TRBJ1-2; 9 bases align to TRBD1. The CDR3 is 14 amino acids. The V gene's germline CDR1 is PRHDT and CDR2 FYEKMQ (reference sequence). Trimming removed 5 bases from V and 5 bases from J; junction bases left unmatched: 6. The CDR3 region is CASSIGTGLYGYTF. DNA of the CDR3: TGTGCCAGCAGCATCGGGACAGGGCTATATGGCTACACCTTC.

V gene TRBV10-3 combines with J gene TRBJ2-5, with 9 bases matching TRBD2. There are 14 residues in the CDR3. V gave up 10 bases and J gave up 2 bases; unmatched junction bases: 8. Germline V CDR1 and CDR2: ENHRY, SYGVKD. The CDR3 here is CATRAGGPQETQYF. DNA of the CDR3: TGTGCCACCCGAGCGGGAGGCCCGCAAGAGACCCAGTACTTC.

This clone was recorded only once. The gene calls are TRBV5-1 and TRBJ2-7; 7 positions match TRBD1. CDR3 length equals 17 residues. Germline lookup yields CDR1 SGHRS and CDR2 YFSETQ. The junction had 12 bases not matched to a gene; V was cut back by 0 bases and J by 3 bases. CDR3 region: CASSLARSGGRGYEQYF. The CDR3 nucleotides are TGCGCCAGCAGCTTGGCCCGTTCAGGGGGTAGAGGCTACGAGCAGTACTTC.

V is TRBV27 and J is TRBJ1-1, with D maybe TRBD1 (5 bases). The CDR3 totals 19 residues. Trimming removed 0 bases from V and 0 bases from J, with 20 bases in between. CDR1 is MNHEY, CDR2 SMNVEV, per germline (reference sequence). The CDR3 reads CASSLSGLLRGGLNTEAFF. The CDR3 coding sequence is TGTGCCAGCAGTTTATCGGGACTCCTCCGGGGAGGATTGAACACTGAAGCTTTCTTT.

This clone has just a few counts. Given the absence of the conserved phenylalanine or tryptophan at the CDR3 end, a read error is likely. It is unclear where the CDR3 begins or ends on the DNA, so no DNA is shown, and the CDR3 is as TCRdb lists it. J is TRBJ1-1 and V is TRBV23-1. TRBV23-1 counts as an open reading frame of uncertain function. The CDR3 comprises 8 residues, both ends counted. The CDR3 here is CASSPPLG.

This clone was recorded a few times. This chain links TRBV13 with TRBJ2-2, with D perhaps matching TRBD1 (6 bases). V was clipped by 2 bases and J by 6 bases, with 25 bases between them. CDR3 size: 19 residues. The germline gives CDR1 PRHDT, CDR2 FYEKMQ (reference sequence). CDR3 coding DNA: TGTGCCAGCAGCTTATCCTTCTGGGGCAGGGGCGTTCTGTCCGGGGAGCTGTTTTTT. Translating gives CASSLSFWGRGVLSGELFF.

CDR3 DNA sequence: TGTGCCAGCAGTGTGAGGCGCCCAGTCAGCTATGGCTACACCTTC. It yields the protein CASSVRRPVSYGYTF. J is TRBJ1-2 and V is TRBV2; D is undetermined. V gave up 4 bases and J gave up 4 bases, with 16 bases separating them. Germline-derived CDR1 and CDR2 are SNHLY and FYNNEI. The CDR3 runs to 15 residues. The full variable domain, rest sourced from reference TRBV2 and TRBJ1-2, is EPEVTQTPSHQVTQMGQEVILRCVPISNHLYFYWYRQILGQKVEFLVSFYNNEISEKSEIFDDQFSVERPDGSNFTLKIRSTKLEDSAMYFCASSVRRPVSYGYTFGSGTRLTVV.

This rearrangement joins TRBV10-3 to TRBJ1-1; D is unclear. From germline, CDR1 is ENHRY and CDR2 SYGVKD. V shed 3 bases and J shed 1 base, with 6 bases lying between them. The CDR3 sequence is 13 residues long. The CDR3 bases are TGTGCCATCAGTGATAGTCCGAACACTGAAGCTTTCTTT. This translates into CAISDSPNTEAFF.

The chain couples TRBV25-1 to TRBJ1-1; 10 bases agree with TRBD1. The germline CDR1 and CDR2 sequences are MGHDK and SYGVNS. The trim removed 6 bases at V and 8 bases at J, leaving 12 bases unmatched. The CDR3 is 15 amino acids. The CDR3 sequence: CASSSDRGVSREAFF. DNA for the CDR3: TGTGCCAGCAGCTCGGACAGGGGGGTTTCCAGGGAAGCTTTCTTT.

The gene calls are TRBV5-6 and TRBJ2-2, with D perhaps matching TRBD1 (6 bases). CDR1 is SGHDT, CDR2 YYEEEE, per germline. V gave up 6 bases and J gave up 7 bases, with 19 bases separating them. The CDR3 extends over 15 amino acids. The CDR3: CASTRQEILGGELFF. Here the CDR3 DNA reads TGTGCCAGCACCAGACAGGAGATCTTAGGCGGGGAGCTGTTTTTT.

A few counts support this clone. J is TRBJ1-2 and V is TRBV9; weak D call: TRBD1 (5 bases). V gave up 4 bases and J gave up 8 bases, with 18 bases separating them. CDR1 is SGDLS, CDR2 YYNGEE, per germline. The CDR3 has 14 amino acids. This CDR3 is CASSPTNGGGGYTF. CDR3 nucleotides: TGTGCCAGCAGCCCAACGAACGGGGGGGGAGGCTACACCTTC.

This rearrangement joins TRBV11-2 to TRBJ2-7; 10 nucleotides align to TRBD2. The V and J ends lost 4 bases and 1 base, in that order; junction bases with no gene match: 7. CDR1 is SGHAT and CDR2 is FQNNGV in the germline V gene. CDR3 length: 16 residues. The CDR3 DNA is TGTGCCAGCAGCTCCTTTTTAGCGGGGGGTTCCTACGAGCAGTACTTC. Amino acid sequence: CASSSFLAGGSYEQYF.

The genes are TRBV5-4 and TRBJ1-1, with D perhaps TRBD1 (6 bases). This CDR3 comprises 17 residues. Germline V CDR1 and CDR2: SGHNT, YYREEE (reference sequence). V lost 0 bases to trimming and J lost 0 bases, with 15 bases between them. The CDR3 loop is CASSLGGAGGVNTEAFF. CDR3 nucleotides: TGTGCCAGCAGCTTGGGTGGGGCGGGGGGCGTGAACACTGAAGCTTTCTTT. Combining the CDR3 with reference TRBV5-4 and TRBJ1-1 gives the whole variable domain ETGVTQSPTHLIKTRGQQVTLRCSSQSGHNTVSWYQQALGQGPQFIFQYYREEENGRGNFPPRFSGLQFPNYSSELNVNALELDDSALYLCASSLGGAGGVNTEAFFGQGTRLTVV.

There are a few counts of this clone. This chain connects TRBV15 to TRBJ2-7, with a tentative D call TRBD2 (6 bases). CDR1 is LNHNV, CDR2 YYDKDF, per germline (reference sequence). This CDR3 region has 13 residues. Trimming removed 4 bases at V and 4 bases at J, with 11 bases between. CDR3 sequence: CATSIGGRYEQYF. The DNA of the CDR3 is TGTGCCACCAGCATCGGTGGGAGGTACGAGCAGTACTTC.

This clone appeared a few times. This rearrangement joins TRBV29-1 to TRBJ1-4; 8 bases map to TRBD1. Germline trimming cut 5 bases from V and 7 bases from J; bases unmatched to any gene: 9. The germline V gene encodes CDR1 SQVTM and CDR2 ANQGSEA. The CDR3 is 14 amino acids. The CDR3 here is CSVCRTGFCEKLFF. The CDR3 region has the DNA TGCAGCGTTTGCCGGACAGGGTTCTGTGAAAAACTGTTTTTT.

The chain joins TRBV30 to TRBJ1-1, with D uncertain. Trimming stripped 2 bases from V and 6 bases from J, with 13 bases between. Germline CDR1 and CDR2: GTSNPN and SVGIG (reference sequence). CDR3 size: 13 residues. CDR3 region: CAWSQSTAAEAFF. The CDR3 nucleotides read TGTGCCTGGAGTCAATCGACTGCTGCTGAAGCTTTCTTT.

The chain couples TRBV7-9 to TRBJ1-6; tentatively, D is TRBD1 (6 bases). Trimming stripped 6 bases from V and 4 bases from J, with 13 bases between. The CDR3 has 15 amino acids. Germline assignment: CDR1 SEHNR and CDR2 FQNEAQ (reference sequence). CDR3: CASSPRTEYNSPLHF. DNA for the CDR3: TGTGCCAGCAGTCCGCGGACAGAGTATAATTCACCCCTCCACTTT.

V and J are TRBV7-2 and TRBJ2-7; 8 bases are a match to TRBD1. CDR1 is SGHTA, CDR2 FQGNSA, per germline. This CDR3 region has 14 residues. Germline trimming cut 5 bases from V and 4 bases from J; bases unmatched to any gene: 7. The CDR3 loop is CASSVTGDRYEQYF. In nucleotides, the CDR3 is TGTGCCAGCAGCGTGACAGGGGACAGGTACGAGCAGTACTTC.

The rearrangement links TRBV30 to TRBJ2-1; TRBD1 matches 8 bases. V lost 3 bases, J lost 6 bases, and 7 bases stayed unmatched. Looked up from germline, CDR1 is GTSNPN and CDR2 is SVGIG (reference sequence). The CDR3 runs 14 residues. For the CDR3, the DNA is TGTGCCTGGAGGCTGGAGGGGACAGGCAATGAGCAGTTCTTC. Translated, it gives CAWRLEGTGNEQFF.

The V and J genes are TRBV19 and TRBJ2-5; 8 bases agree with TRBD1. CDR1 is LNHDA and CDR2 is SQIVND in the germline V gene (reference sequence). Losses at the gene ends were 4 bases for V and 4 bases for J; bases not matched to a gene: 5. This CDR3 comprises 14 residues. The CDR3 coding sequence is TGTGCCAGTAGTAATGGACAGGGAGGAGAGACCCAGTACTTC. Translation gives CASSNGQGGETQYF.